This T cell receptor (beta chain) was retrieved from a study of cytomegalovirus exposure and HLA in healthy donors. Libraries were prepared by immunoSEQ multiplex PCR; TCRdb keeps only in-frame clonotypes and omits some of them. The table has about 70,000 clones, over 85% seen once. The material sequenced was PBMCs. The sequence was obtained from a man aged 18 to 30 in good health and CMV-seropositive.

CDR3 sequence: CASSPGLAFLTDTQYF. The CDR3 bases are TGTGCCAGCAGCCCCGGACTAGCTTTCCTCACAGATACGCAGTATTTT. The rearrangement joins TRBV5-8 to TRBJ2-3, with TRBD2 identical over 8 bases. The CDR3 has 16 amino acids. Germline trimming cut 4 bases from V and 2 bases from J; bases unmatched to any gene: 9. The germline gives CDR1 SGHTS, CDR2 YDEGEE.